Here is one T cell receptor (beta chain) with its context. What it recognizes is unknown. This specimen belongs to a study of CD8 T cells in Susac syndrome. The wider study: Patients with Susac syndrome were, at the time of blood collection, therapy-naive, maintained on corticosteroids, or maintained on intravenous immunoglobulin alone.

Random hexamers primed reverse transcription of about 0.45 to 1 ug RNA. TCRdb ran MiXCR on the immunoSEQ multiplex PCR reads and lists one entry per CDR3 protein. The repertoire consists of about 180,000 distinct CDR3 sequences, with around 94% occurring once and the leading ten covering 0.12%. Study-level results: No clonal expansion appeared among CD4+ T cells in Susac patients.

The germline V gene encodes CDR1 KGHDR and CDR2 SFDVKD. Trimming took off 2 bases at V and 3 bases at J, with 7 bases between the two ends. CDR3 length: 15 residues. This chain connects TRBV24-1 to TRBJ2-6, with D unresolved. Sequenced input: CD4+ T cells from PBMCs. This clonotype originated in a human donor with Susac syndrome. The CDR3: CATSDSGRGANVLTF. In DNA, the CDR3 is TGTGCCACCAGTGATTCAGGCCGTGGGGCCAACGTCCTGACTTTC.